The entry below describes one T cell receptor beta chain. This entry is derived from a study of control samples from healthy donors and cancer patients. Produced via immunoSEQ multiplex PCR; TCRdb's table is partial and in-frame only. Of some 150,000 clones in the sample, over 85% were seen once. This sequence originates from a man aged 50-59 years in good health. The sequencing sample was made of blood.

The CDR3 region has the DNA TGTGCCAGCAGCCGGCCCGGGACAGAACAAGAGACCCAGTACTTC. This encodes CASSRPGTEQETQYF. J is TRBJ2-5 and V is TRBV5-5, with 7 nucleotides matching TRBD1. This CDR3 is 15 amino acids long. Germline CDR1 and CDR2: SGHKS and YYEKEE (reference sequence). The trim removed 4 bases at V and 2 bases at J, leaving 8 bases unmatched.